The 26 T cell receptor beta chains given below trace back to one sample, sequenced in a study of cytomegalovirus exposure and HLA in healthy donors. PCR primers comprised 60 Vbeta and 13 Jbeta primers. The repertoire was sequenced with immunoSEQ multiplex PCR; TCRdb's copy has only in-frame clones and lacks some. Seen here are some 180,000 clones, over 70% observed once, and the top ten hold roughly 1.4%. Sequencing input: PBMCs. These receptors were taken from a man aged 18 to 29 in good health and CMV-seronegative.

This rearrangement joins TRBV4-3 to TRBJ1-3; unclear D gene. The CDR3 has 12 residues. Trimming removed 4 bases at V and 1 base at J, with 2 bases between. Per germline, CDR1 LGHNA and CDR2 YSLEER. This CDR3 is CASSLSGNTIYF. The CDR3 nucleotides read TGCGCCAGCAGCCTATCTGGAAACACCATATATTTT.

The V call is TRBV30, the J call TRBJ1-2, with 7 bases fitting TRBD1. J was trimmed by 2 bases and V by 1 base; bases with no gene match: 7. There are 15 residues in the CDR3. The V gene's germline CDR1 is GTSNPN and CDR2 SVGIG (reference sequence). The CDR3 DNA sequence: TGTGCCTGGAGTGCCTCGGGACAGTTAAACTATGGCTACACCTTC. It is translated as CAWSASGQLNYGYTF. The variable domain in full, with the rest retrieved from reference TRBV30 and TRBJ1-2, is SQTIHQWPATLVQPVGSPLSLECTVEGTSNPNLYWYRQAAGRGLQLLFYSVGIGQISSEVPQNLSASRPQDRQFILSSKKLLLSDSGFYLCAWSASGQLNYGYTFGSGTRLTVV.

The sample holds a few counts of this clone. This sequence joins TRBV4-2 and TRBJ2-2; tentative D call: TRBD2 (6 bases). The CDR3 is 14 residues long. The germline V and J ends were trimmed by 3 bases and 3 bases, with 8 bases remaining between them. The germline gives CDR1 LGHNA, CDR2 YNFKEQ. The DNA for the CDR3 is TGTGCCAGCAGCCAGGAGGGTTACACCGGGGAGCTGTTTTTT. It encodes CASSQEGYTGELFF.

The rearrangement joins TRBV29-1 to TRBJ2-5, with TRBD2 identical over 8 bases. Looked up from germline, CDR1 is SQVTM and CDR2 is ANQGSEA. The CDR3 loop spans 15 amino acids. Losses at the gene ends were 4 bases for V and 0 bases for J; bases not matched to a gene: 7. The DNA for the CDR3 is TGCAGCGTTGCGGTTGGCGGGGGGTACCAAGAGACCCAGTACTTC. Translated, it gives CSVAVGGGYQETQYF. The full variable domain, in which reference TRBV29-1 and TRBJ2-5 provide the parts outside the CDR3, is SAVISQKPSRDICQRGTSLTIQCQVDSQVTMMFWYRQQPGQSLTLIATANQGSEATYESGFVIDKFPISRPNLTFSTLTVSNMSPEDSSIYLCSVAVGGGYQETQYFGPGTRLLVL.

The rearrangement uses TRBV19 and TRBJ2-7, with 11 bases aligning to TRBD1. Germline V lookup: CDR1 LNHDA, CDR2 SQIVND (reference sequence). V dropped 6 bases and J dropped 0; count of bases not matched to a gene: 7. The CDR3 sequence is 16 residues long. This CDR3 is CASSKRTGGASYEQYF. For the CDR3, the DNA is TGTGCCAGTAGCAAGAGGACAGGGGGCGCCTCCTACGAGCAGTACTTC.

V and J are TRBV7-3 and TRBJ1-1; D not resolved. Germline V CDR1 and CDR2: SGHTA, FQGTGA. Trimming pared 2 bases from V and 1 base from J, leaving 11 bases between. CDR3 length: 15 residues. The CDR3: CASSLQAGANTEAFF. The CDR3, as DNA: TGTGCCAGCAGCTTACAGGCAGGTGCGAACACTGAAGCTTTCTTT.

The chain has TRBV9 and TRBJ2-2; the match to TRBD2 covers 15 bases. Germline CDR1 is SGDLS and CDR2 is YYNGEE. CDR3 length equals 16 residues. J gave up 6 bases and V 3 bases, and 3 bases lay outside the gene matches. As DNA, the CDR3 is TGTGCCAGCAGCGCCGGACTAGCGGGAGGGCCCGGGGAGCTGTTTTTT. It translates to CASSAGLAGGPGELFF.

The chain links TRBV27 to TRBJ2-1, with 8 bases lining up with TRBD1. Germline V gene data show CDR1 as MNHEY and CDR2 as SMNVEV (reference sequence). J gave up 5 bases and V 4 bases, and 10 bases lay outside the gene matches. This CDR3 comprises 16 residues. CDR3 protein: CASSSWTGRSDNEQFF. The CDR3 nucleotides are TGTGCCAGCAGTTCGTGGACAGGGCGGTCGGACAATGAGCAGTTCTTC.

As regards this clone: The same CDR3 can be traced to other DNA sequences in this sample. Here the CDR3 DNA reads TGTGCCAGCAGCTTAGCGGTTGCGGGGGGCTACGAGCAGTACTTC. Translation: CASSLAVAGGYEQYF. The rearrangement links TRBV7-2 to TRBJ2-7, with 8 nucleotides matching TRBD2. This CDR3 contains 15 residues. V trimming: 0 bases; J trimming: 3 bases; junction bases outside the gene matches: 4. Germline V gene lookup returns CDR1 SGHTA and CDR2 FQGNSA.

The rearrangement uses TRBV29-1 and TRBJ2-2, with D possibly being TRBD1 (6 bases). The CDR3 loop spans 15 amino acids. CDR1 SQVTM and CDR2 ANQGSEA come from the germline V gene. V dropped 0 bases and J dropped 4 bases, with 12 bases sitting between them. The CDR3 loop reads CSVEDRRGPTGELFF. CDR3 sequence (DNA): TGCAGCGTTGAAGACCGCAGGGGACCCACCGGGGAGCTGTTTTTT.

The chain links TRBV11-2 to TRBJ2-1; 7 bases align to TRBD2. J was trimmed by 7 bases and V by 3 bases; bases with no gene match: 9. Germline V gene lookup returns CDR1 SGHAT and CDR2 FQNNGV. CDR3 length: 15 amino acids. The CDR3: CASSFTSGTGNEQFF. The CDR3 DNA reads as TGTGCCAGCAGCTTCACGAGCGGGACTGGGAATGAGCAGTTCTTC.

CDR3 nucleotide sequence: TGTGCCAGCTCACCCTCGACGGGGGGTCTTTATGGCTACACCTTC. Its translation: CASSPSTGGLYGYTF. This chain joins TRBV18 and TRBJ1-2; D might be TRBD1 (5 bases). The germline V gene has CDR1 KGHSH and CDR2 LQKENI. The CDR3 is 15 amino acids. Trimming shortened V by 3 bases and J by 5 bases, and 16 bases separated the two germline ends.

The chain recombines TRBV11-3 with TRBJ1-1; D is possibly TRBD1 (6 bases). Germline values: CDR1 SGHNT, CDR2 YENEEA. Trimming stripped 1 base from V and 1 base from J, with 16 bases between. The CDR3 consists of 17 residues. In DNA, the CDR3 is TGTGCCAGCAGCTTAGGAGGATTTGGGGGGGCGAACACTGAAGCTTTCTTT. This encodes CASSLGGFGGANTEAFF.

The chain joins TRBV5-1 to TRBJ2-3; 9 bases agree with TRBD1. The V gene end was trimmed by 4 bases and the J gene end by 2 bases; junction bases not matched to a gene: 5. In germline, CDR1 is SGHRS, CDR2 YFSETQ. CDR3 size: 15 residues. The CDR3 loop reads CASSPRTGATDTQYF. In DNA form, the CDR3 reads TGCGCCAGCAGCCCAAGGACAGGGGCCACAGATACGCAGTATTTT. Variable domain in full (rest from reference TRBV5-1 and TRBJ2-3): KAGVTQTPRYLIKTRGQQVTLSCSPISGHRSVSWYQQTPGQGLQFLFEYFSETQRNKGNFPGRFSGRQFSNSRSEMNVSTLELGDSALYLCASSPRTGATDTQYFGPGTRLTVL.

This clone was detected a few times. The chain uses TRBV5-4 and TRBJ2-7, with 7 positions matching TRBD1. The CDR3 covers 15 residues. Germline V CDR1 and CDR2: SGHNT, YYREEE (reference sequence). V shed 3 bases and J 0 bases; nucleotides not matched to a gene: 6. The CDR3 sequence: CASSSRDSISYEQYF. The CDR3 nucleotides are TGTGCCAGCAGCTCCCGGGACAGCATCTCCTACGAGCAGTACTTC.

This chain uses TRBV7-9 with TRBJ1-5; D gene ambiguous. Looked up from germline, CDR1 is SEHNR and CDR2 is FQNEAQ (reference sequence). This CDR3 has 14 residues. Between the trimmed V and J ends, which lost 5 bases and 2 bases, there was a span of 10 bases. This CDR3 reads CASSQSGGNQPQHF. The CDR3 bases are TGTGCCAGCAGCCAGAGCGGGGGCAATCAGCCCCAGCATTTT. Based on the CDR3 plus reference TRBV7-9 and TRBJ1-5, the full variable domain is DTGVSQNPRHKITKRGQNVTFRCDPISEHNRLYWYRQTLGQGPEFLTYFQNEAQLEKSRLLSDRFSAERPKGSFSTLEIQRTEQGDSAMYLCASSQSGGNQPQHFGDGTRLSIL.

J is TRBJ2-2 and V is TRBV30, with D possibly TRBD2 on 5 matching bases. The V gene's germline CDR1 is GTSNPN and CDR2 SVGIG (reference sequence). V was shortened by 4 bases and J by 8 bases, with 14 bases between the two germline ends. The CDR3 totals 13 residues. Written as DNA, the CDR3 is TGTGCCTGGACCCTCTCGTGGAGGGGGGAGCTGTTTTTT. This encodes CAWTLSWRGELFF.

This clone appeared once. The V and J genes are TRBV7-8 and TRBJ2-1, with 13 bases identical to TRBD2. J lost 7 bases, V lost 4 bases, and 13 bases had no gene match. The germline CDR1 and CDR2 sequences are SGHVS and FQNEAQ. The CDR3 runs 18 residues. CDR3 nucleotides: TGTGCCAGCAGCTCCGGACTAGCGGGAGCGGGAGGAGAGAATGAGCAGTTCTTC. It encodes CASSSGLAGAGGENEQFF.

J is TRBJ2-7 and V is TRBV6-1; a possible D gene is TRBD2 (5 bases). The CDR3 has 15 amino acids. Looked up from germline, CDR1 is MNHNS and CDR2 is SASEGT. Trimming removed 4 bases at V and 2 bases at J, with 15 bases between. The CDR3 loop reads CASSGRPPSAYEQYF. DNA of the CDR3: TGTGCCAGCAGTGGGAGGCCCCCAAGCGCCTACGAGCAGTACTTC.

This clone was recorded a few times. The V and J genes are TRBV28 and TRBJ2-3; TRBD2 matches at 8 bases. There are 14 residues in the CDR3. Germline V CDR1 and CDR2: MDHEN, SYDVKM. V was pared by 3 bases and J by 3 bases, with 2 bases of the junction left unmatched. CDR3 sequence (DNA): TGTGCCAGCAGTTTTTCTAGCGGGACAGATACGCAGTATTTT. Its protein product is CASSFSSGTDTQYF. The variable domain in full, completed from reference TRBV28 and TRBJ2-3, reads DVKVTQSSRYLVKRTGEKVFLECVQDMDHENMFWYRQDPGLGLRLIYFSYDVKMKEKGDIPEGYSVSREKKERFSLILESASTNQTSMYLCASSFSSGTDTQYFGPGTRLTVL.

This chain connects TRBV2 to TRBJ2-3, with D perhaps matching TRBD1 (6 bases). Deletions cut 7 bases from V and 1 base from J, with 15 bases between. The CDR3 totals 15 residues. In germline, CDR1 is SNHLY, CDR2 FYNNEI. CDR3 in amino acids: CASIETGMGTDTQYF. In DNA, the CDR3 is TGTGCCAGCATCGAAACAGGGATGGGCACAGATACGCAGTATTTT.

The chain has TRBV19 and TRBJ2-3, with 10 bases lining up with TRBD2. After removal of 6 bases from V and 5 bases from J, the junction contained 2 bases not matched to a gene. The CDR3 is made up of 13 amino acids. The V gene's germline CDR1 is LNHDA and CDR2 SQIVND (reference sequence). In nucleotides, the CDR3 is TGTGCCAGTAGAGCGGGAGGGGGAGATACGCAGTATTTT. Translation gives CASRAGGGDTQYF.

The V and J genes are TRBV11-3 and TRBJ1-2, with 9 bases lining up with TRBD1. V trimming: 5 bases; J trimming: 1 base; junction bases outside the gene matches: 5. The CDR3 sequence is 15 residues long. CDR1 is SGHNT and CDR2 is YENEEA in the germline V gene. The CDR3 region is CASSQNRGLNYGYTF. CDR3 DNA: TGTGCCAGCAGCCAAAACAGGGGGCTTAACTATGGCTACACCTTC. The full variable domain, with the rest looked up from reference TRBV11-3 and TRBJ1-2, is EAGVVQSPRYKIIEKKQPVAFWCNPISGHNTLYWYLQNLGQGPELLIRYENEEAVDDSQLPKDRFSAERLKGVDSTLKIQPAELGDSAVYLCASSQNRGLNYGYTFGSGTRLTVV.

This clone came up once. V is TRBV6-6 and J is TRBJ1-5; D is perhaps TRBD1 (5 bases). V was pared by 4 bases and J by 10 bases, with 11 bases between. Germline CDR1 reads MNHNY; CDR2 reads SVGAGI (reference sequence). This CDR3 has 12 residues. CDR3 protein: CASSWEGLPQHF. The CDR3 DNA is TGTGCCAGCAGTTGGGAGGGACTACCCCAGCATTTT.

The J gene is TRBJ2-3, the V gene TRBV9; D is unresolved. CDR1 and CDR2 (germline): SGDLS, YYNGEE. There are 13 residues in the CDR3. Deletions cut 3 bases from V and 4 bases from J, with 9 bases between. The CDR3 DNA is TGTGCCAGCAGCGCCAACATTGCAGATACGCAGTATTTT. It yields the protein CASSANIADTQYF. The variable domain in full, with the rest retrieved from reference TRBV9 and TRBJ2-3, is DSGVTQTPKHLITATGQRVTLRCSPRSGDLSVYWYQQSLDQGLQFLIQYYNGEERAKGNILERFSAQQFPDLHSELNLSSLELGDSALYFCASSANIADTQYFGPGTRLTVL.

In its sample, this clone was seen a few times. J is TRBJ2-7 and V is TRBV6-5, with 9 bases matching TRBD1. This CDR3 has 15 residues. Germline V gene lookup returns CDR1 MNHEY and CDR2 SVGAGI. V shed 0 bases and J 7 bases; nucleotides not matched to a gene: 7. CDR3 loop: CASSYSRTGVGEQYF. The CDR3 DNA is TGTGCCAGCAGTTACTCTAGGACAGGGGTAGGGGAGCAGTACTTC.